What follows is one T cell receptor beta chain and its context. Its antigen is as yet unknown. The data were taken from a study of OX40 agonist ivuxolimab in advanced cancers. Study-wide background: At doses from 0.01 to 10 mg/kg, patients were given intravenous ivuxolimab every 2 weeks. Findings of the study overall: Nonresponders included some who also had low normalized T-cell clonal expansion. It was not determined which antigens were specifically recognized by the peripheral T cells that had undergone clonal expansion.

Blood specimens came from baseline, cycle 4 day 1, and cycle 7 day 1. The CDR3 has 13 residues. V lost 6 bases and J lost 4, with 11 bases in between. CDR1 and CDR2 from the germline V gene are SGHNT and YYREEE (reference sequence). Sequencing was performed with immunoSEQ multiplex PCR; in TCRdb, only in-frame clones are kept and a portion is missing. This sample has roughly 72,000 clones, with around 85% found just once. Source: CD4+ or CD8+ T cells sorted from blood, taken in a trial of the OX40 agonist ivuxolimab. This receptor was obtained from an adult with an advanced solid tumor such as melanoma, head and neck, liver or kidney cancer. V gene TRBV5-4 combines with J gene TRBJ1-3; D might be TRBD1 (5 bases). The CDR3 region has the DNA TGTGCCAGCACCGGGACCGGGGGAAACACCATATATTTT. This codes for CASTGTGGNTIYF.